This T cell receptor (beta chain) appears in the sequencing data of a study of early T cells in non-severe SARS-CoV-2 infection. Unique molecular identifiers were added to individual cDNA molecules. TCRdb reprocessed the 5' RACE reads with MiXCR, giving one entry per CDR3 protein. There are 70,000 to 75,000 distinct CDR3 sequences in the sample; about 12% occur only once, and about 3.9% lies in the top ten. In its sample, this clonotype was seen many times. The germline V gene encodes CDR1 DFQATT and CDR2 SNEGSKA (reference sequence). The CDR3 totals 14 residues. V shed 4 bases and J shed 0 bases, with 12 bases lying between them.

The sequence was collected from an adult who was a healthcare worker with PCR-confirmed SARS-CoV-2 infection or an uninfected control (not recorded which). Sequencing was performed on whole blood. This rearrangement joins TRBV20-1 to TRBJ1-1, with D perhaps TRBD1 (6 bases). DNA of the CDR3: TGCAGTGCTACCGATCGGGGGCTGAACACTGAAGCTTTCTTT. This translates into CSATDRGLNTEAFF.